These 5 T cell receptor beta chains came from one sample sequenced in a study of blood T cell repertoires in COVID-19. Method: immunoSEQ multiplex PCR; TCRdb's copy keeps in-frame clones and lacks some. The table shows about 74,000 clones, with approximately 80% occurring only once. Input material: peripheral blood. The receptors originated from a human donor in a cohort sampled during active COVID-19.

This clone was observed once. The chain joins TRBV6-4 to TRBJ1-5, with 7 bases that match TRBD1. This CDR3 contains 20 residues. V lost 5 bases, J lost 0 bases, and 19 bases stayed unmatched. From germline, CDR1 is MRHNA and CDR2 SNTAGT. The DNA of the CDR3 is TGTGCCAGCAGTCGGGGACAGTCTAAATGGATGGCCTATAGCAATCAGCCCCAGCATTTT. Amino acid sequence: CASSRGQSKWMAYSNQPQHF.

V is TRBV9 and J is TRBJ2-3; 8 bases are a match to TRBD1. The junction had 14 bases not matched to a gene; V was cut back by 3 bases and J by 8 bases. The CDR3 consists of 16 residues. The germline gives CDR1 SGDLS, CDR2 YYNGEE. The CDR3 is CASSGQGPPAPGTQYF. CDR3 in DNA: TGTGCCAGCAGCGGACAGGGGCCCCCAGCACCCGGTACGCAGTATTTT.

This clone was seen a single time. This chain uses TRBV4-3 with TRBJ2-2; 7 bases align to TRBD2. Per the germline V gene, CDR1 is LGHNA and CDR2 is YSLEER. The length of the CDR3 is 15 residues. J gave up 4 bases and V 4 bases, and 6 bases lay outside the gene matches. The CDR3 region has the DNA TGCGCCAGCAGCCGGAGCGGGAACCCCACCGGGGAGCTGTTTTTT. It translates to CASSRSGNPTGELFF.

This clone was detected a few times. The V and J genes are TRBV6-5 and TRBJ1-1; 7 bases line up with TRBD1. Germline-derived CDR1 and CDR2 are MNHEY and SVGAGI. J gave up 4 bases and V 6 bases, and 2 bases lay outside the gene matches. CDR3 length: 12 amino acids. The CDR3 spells CASRAGGTEAFF. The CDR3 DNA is TGTGCCAGCAGAGCAGGGGGCACTGAAGCTTTCTTT.

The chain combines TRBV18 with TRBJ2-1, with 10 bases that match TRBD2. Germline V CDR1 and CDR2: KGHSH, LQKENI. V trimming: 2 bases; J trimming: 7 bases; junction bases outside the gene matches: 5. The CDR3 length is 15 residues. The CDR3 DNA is TGTGCCAGCTCACCAAGCGGGAGGGGAGGGAATGAGCAGTTCTTC. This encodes CASSPSGRGGNEQFF.